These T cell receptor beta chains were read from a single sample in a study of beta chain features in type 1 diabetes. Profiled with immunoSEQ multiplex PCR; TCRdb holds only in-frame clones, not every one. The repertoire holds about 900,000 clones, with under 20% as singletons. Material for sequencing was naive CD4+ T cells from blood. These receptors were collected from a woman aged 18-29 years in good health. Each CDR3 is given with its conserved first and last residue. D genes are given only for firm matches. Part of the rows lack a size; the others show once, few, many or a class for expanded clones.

CDR3: CASTLGQGANTGELFF
DNA: TGTGCCAGCACCTTAGGACAGGGGGCAAATACCGGGGAGCTGTTTTTT
V: TRBV13
D: TRBD1
J: TRBJ2-2
size: -

CDR3: CASSLRGPGQTQYF
DNA: TGTGCCAGCAGCTTACGGGGGCCCGGCCAGACCCAGTACTTC
V: TRBV5-6
D: -
J: TRBJ2-5
size: -

CDR3: CASSLYGTGSYTEAFF
DNA: TGTGCCAGCAGCTTATATGGGACAGGCTCGTACACTGAAGCTTTCTTT
V: TRBV7-9
D: TRBD1
J: TRBJ1-1
size: -

CDR3: CASSELAGGRYNEQFF
DNA: TGTGCCAGCAGTGAACTAGCGGGAGGCAGGTACAATGAGCAGTTCTTC
V: TRBV6-1
D: TRBD2
J: TRBJ2-1
size: -

CDR3: CASSPLNGGELFF
DNA: TGTGCCAGCTCACCGCTCAACGGCGGGGAGCTGTTTTTT
V: TRBV18
D: -
J: TRBJ2-2
size: few

CDR3: CASSQDVAGPYEQYF
DNA: TGCGCCAGCAGCCAAGATGTAGCGGGACCGTACGAGCAGTACTTC
V: TRBV4-1
D: TRBD2
J: TRBJ2-7
size: few

CDR3: CASSQVFSGRLGEQYF
DNA: TGCGCCAGCAGCCAAGTTTTCAGCGGTCGTTTGGGGGAGCAGTACTTC
V: TRBV4-1
D: -
J: TRBJ2-7
size: -

CDR3: CASSLVQEGGETQYF
DNA: TGTGCCAGCAGCTTAGTTCAGGAGGGTGGCGAGACCCAGTACTTC
V: TRBV7-9
D: -
J: TRBJ2-5
size: many

CDR3: CASSSTAAWREDNEQFF
DNA: TGTGCCAGCAGCTCAACAGCCGCGTGGCGGGAAGACAATGAGCAGTTCTTC
V: TRBV7-9
D: -
J: TRBJ2-1
size: -

CDR3: CASSLSPAGETQYF
DNA: TGTGCCAGCAGCTTATCCCCAGCGGGAGAGACCCAGTACTTC
V: TRBV7-9
D: -
J: TRBJ2-5
size: few

CDR3: CASRWTSGSTGELFF
DNA: TGCGCCAGCAGGTGGACTAGCGGGAGCACCGGGGAGCTGTTTTTT
V: TRBV5-1
D: TRBD2
J: TRBJ2-2
size: few

CDR3: CATSRDQETQYF
DNA: TGTGCCACCAGCAGAGACCAGGAGACCCAGTACTTC
V: TRBV15
D: -
J: TRBJ2-5
size: -

CDR3: CAACGQGYEQYF
DNA: TGTGCCGCTTGTGGACAGGGCTACGAGCAGTACTTC
V: TRBV21-1
D: -
J: TRBJ2-7
size: few

CDR3: CASSFTRGNMWNEQYF
DNA: TGTGCCAGCAGCTTCACCAGGGGGAATATGTGGAACGAGCAGTACTTC
V: TRBV11-3
D: TRBD1
J: TRBJ2-7
size: -

CDR3: CASSYVATSTGELFF
DNA: TGTGCCAGCAGTTACGTGGCTACTAGCACCGGGGAGCTGTTTTTT
V: TRBV6-6
D: -
J: TRBJ2-2
size: -